Listed here are 32 T cell receptor beta chains from one sample, sequenced in a study of CD8+ T cells in alopecia areata (dated by TCRdb to the late 2010s). Taken with the paper, the label for time point translates to: baseline before oral tofacitinib. The library was built by means of the immunoSEQ multiplex PCR assay. RNA was extracted from all samples and reverse transcribed into cDNA, which served as template for TCR sequencing. TCRdb took this table from immuneACCESS and kept in-frame rearrangements with V and J called. Such tables lack part of the clones; where checked against another copy, unresolved V genes explain under half of the gap, and the rest is unexplained. The sample profile shows around 130,000 clones; 50% to 60% of them were found once. Less than 5.5% of the sample is in the top ten clones. Here the sequenced sample was CD4+ T cells sorted from blood, taken at week 0. The receptors were gathered from a human donor with alopecia areata.

Note on this clone: Its ends do not fully match the called genes, so a read error is possible. V usage is TRBV20-1 and J usage is TRBJ1-2; 7 positions match TRBD1. The CDR3 spans 11 residues. Germline V gives CDR1 DFQATT, CDR2 SNEGSKA (reference sequence). Here the CDR3 DNA reads TGCAGTACAGACAGGGACTACGGCTACACCTTC. Its protein is CSTDRDYGYTF.

This clone was seen only a few times. V gene TRBV5-1 combines with J gene TRBJ2-5; TRBD2 might be the D (5 bases). The germline CDR1 and CDR2 sequences are SGHRS and YFSETQ. Deletions cut 7 bases from V and 6 bases from J, with 13 bases between. The CDR3 is 12 residues long. The CDR3, as DNA: TGCGCCAGCGGGGAGTCAGTGCAGACCCAGTACTTC. It yields the protein CASGESVQTQYF.

The chain uses TRBV7-2 and TRBJ2-5; D call uncertain. The CDR3 is 14 residues long. Trimming removed 5 bases at V and 2 bases at J, with 12 bases between. The V gene's germline CDR1 is SGHTA and CDR2 FQGNSA. CDR3 coding DNA: TGTGCCAGCAGCGTCCTAGGAGTGCAAGAGACCCAGTACTTC. Its translation: CASSVLGVQETQYF.

The chain is built from TRBV6-5 and TRBJ1-2, with 7 nucleotides matching TRBD1. The V and J ends lost 4 bases and 3 bases, in that order; junction bases with no gene match: 2. This CDR3 region has 13 residues. Per germline, CDR1 MNHEY and CDR2 SVGAGI. CDR3 sequence reads: CASSSTGDYGYTF. CDR3 DNA sequence: TGTGCCAGCAGTTCCACAGGGGACTATGGCTACACCTTC.

This clone appeared a few times. At one boundary the junction diverges from the germline segment, which might be a read error. V usage is TRBV20-1 and J usage is TRBJ2-7, with TRBD2 matching 7 bases. CDR1 is DFQATT, CDR2 SNEGSKA, per germline (reference sequence). The CDR3 has 11 amino acids. In nucleotides, the CDR3 is TGCAGTGGTAGAGGGACTAACGAGCAGTACTTC. It translates to CSGRGTNEQYF.

The sample holds one count of this clone. The V call is TRBV7-2, the J call TRBJ2-7; 7 bases fit TRBD2. Germline CDR1 SGHTA, CDR2 FQGNSA. V lost 4 bases to trimming and J lost 0 bases; unmatched junction nucleotides: 6. The CDR3 length is 15 residues. CDR3 in amino acids: CASSSTGTNSYEQYF. CDR3 sequence (DNA): TGTGCCAGCAGCTCCACCGGGACTAACTCCTACGAGCAGTACTTC.

The rearrangement joins TRBV7-8 to TRBJ2-5, with D possibly being TRBD2 (6 bases). The CDR3 has 13 residues. Germline CDR1 reads SGHVS; CDR2 reads FQNEAQ. Trimming shortened V by 4 bases and J by 3 bases, and 9 bases separated the two germline ends. The CDR3 DNA is TGTGCCAGCAGCTCGCTAGCGAAAGAGACCCAGTACTTC. It translates to CASSSLAKETQYF.

This chain links TRBV27 with TRBJ2-5, with D tentatively TRBD2 (5 bases). Germline loops: CDR1 MNHEY, CDR2 SMNVEV (reference sequence). There are 14 residues in the CDR3. The V gene lost 5 bases and the J gene lost 5 bases, with 15 bases spanning the gap. The CDR3 DNA reads TGTGCCAGCAGTAGTGTACTGGAGCGGGAGACCCAGTACTTC. This encodes CASSSVLERETQYF.

The chain joins TRBV5-1 to TRBJ1-2, with 7 bases identical to TRBD1. With 0 bases clipped from V and 4 bases from J, the junction kept 6 bases outside the gene matches. Germline CDR1 SGHRS, CDR2 YFSETQ. The CDR3 sequence is 15 residues long. The CDR3 loop reads CASSLGQGLLYGYTF. CDR3 sequence (DNA): TGCGCCAGCAGCTTGGGACAGGGCCTCCTCTATGGCTACACCTTC.

This clone showed up just a few times. This chain joins TRBV4-3 and TRBJ2-7; 10 nucleotides line up with TRBD1. With V trimmed by 4 bases and J by 3 bases, 6 bases remained unmatched. The germline V gene has CDR1 LGHNA and CDR2 YSLEER. The CDR3 is 15 residues long. Written as DNA, the CDR3 is TGCGCCAGCAGCCCTCGGACAGGGGGTGTCTACGAGCAGTACTTC. Amino acid sequence: CASSPRTGGVYEQYF.

The CDR3 sequence: CASSPDTDGYTF. As DNA, the CDR3 is TGTGCCAGCAGCCCAGACACCGATGGCTACACCTTC. The chain joins TRBV5-6 to TRBJ1-2; D is undetermined. V lost 4 bases, J lost 6 bases, and 10 bases lay in between. The CDR3 runs 12 residues. Germline V lookup: CDR1 SGHDT, CDR2 YYEEEE. Filled out from reference TRBV5-6 and TRBJ1-2, the complete variable domain reads DAGVTQSPTHLIKTRGQQVTLRCSPKSGHDTVSWYQQALGQGPQFIFQYYEEEERQRGNFPDRFSGHQFPNYSSELNVNALLLGDSALYLCASSPDTDGYTFGSGTRLTVV.

A remark on this clone: This CDR3 is also generated by other DNA sequences in the sample. The rearrangement uses TRBV5-6 and TRBJ2-1; maybe TRBD2 (5 bases). The CDR3 is 11 residues long. V was cut by 3 bases and J by 10 bases, with 8 bases left in between. The germline V gene encodes CDR1 SGHDT and CDR2 YYEEEE. For the CDR3, the DNA is TGTGCCAGCAGCTCAAGGAGGGAGCAGTTCTTC. Protein: CASSSRREQFF.

Only a few counts were recorded for this clone. The genes are TRBV27 and TRBJ1-6; D is ambiguous. Deletions cut 6 bases from V and 8 bases from J, with 8 bases between. CDR3 size: 12 residues. From germline, CDR1 is MNHEY and CDR2 SMNVEV (reference sequence). Here the CDR3 DNA reads TGTGCCAGCAGGGAGGGAGATTCACCCCTCCACTTT. Amino acids: CASREGDSPLHF.

This rearrangement joins TRBV18 to TRBJ2-5, with D possibly TRBD2 on 7 matching bases. Germline loops: CDR1 KGHSH, CDR2 LQKENI. The CDR3 covers 18 residues. The V end was cut by 0 bases, the J end by 5 bases, with 22 bases between. The CDR3 protein is CASSPPLAGAPSWETQYF. For the CDR3, the DNA is TGTGCCAGCTCACCACCTCTTGCGGGGGCTCCCTCGTGGGAGACCCAGTACTTC.

The V gene is TRBV7-2, the J gene TRBJ2-2, with D unclear. The V and J ends lost 3 bases and 0 bases respectively, with 8 bases between them. The CDR3 extends over 15 amino acids. From germline, CDR1 is SGHTA and CDR2 FQGNSA. CDR3 DNA: TGTGCCAGCAGCTTGGCGACGACGAACACCGGGGAGCTGTTTTTT. Its translation: CASSLATTNTGELFF.

This chain uses TRBV7-8 with TRBJ2-2, with D perhaps matching TRBD2 (7 bases). Germline CDR1 reads SGHVS; CDR2 reads FQNEAQ. V dropped 3 bases and J dropped 3 bases, with 11 bases sitting between them. The CDR3 runs to 15 residues. The CDR3 here is CASSLRGPDTGELFF. CDR3 coding DNA: TGTGCCAGCAGCTTGCGGGGGCCAGACACCGGGGAGCTGTTTTTT.

For this clone: In the same sample, other DNA sequences code for this CDR3. This chain joins TRBV5-1 and TRBJ2-1; no reliable D call. This CDR3 contains 15 residues. V lost 0 bases and J 0 bases, leaving 7 bases between the germline ends. Germline CDR1 is SGHRS and CDR2 is YFSETQ. CDR3: CASSLAGSSYNEQFF. CDR3 DNA: TGCGCCAGCAGCTTGGCGGGCAGCTCCTACAATGAGCAGTTCTTC.

V and J are TRBV7-6 and TRBJ2-5; D not certain. The CDR3 covers 11 residues. Germline CDR1 SGHVS, CDR2 FNYEAQ. The V end lost 7 bases, the J end lost 5 bases, and 8 bases lay between the germline ends. Written as DNA, the CDR3 is TGTGCCAGCACCGACGTTGAGACCCAGTACTTC. This encodes CASTDVETQYF.

The rearrangement joins TRBV4-1 to TRBJ2-1; either TRBD1 or TRBD2 may fit D (5 bases each). The CDR3 loop spans 15 amino acids. CDR1 MGHRA and CDR2 YSYEKL come from the germline V gene. The germline V and J ends were trimmed by 1 base and 5 bases, with 12 bases remaining between them. CDR3 sequence reads: CASSQVRDQNNEQFF. The CDR3 DNA follows: TGCGCCAGCAGCCAAGTCAGGGACCAGAACAATGAGCAGTTCTTC.

This clone has only a few counts. CDR3 coding DNA: TGTGCCAGCAGCCGTCGGACAGGGGCGAAAGAGACCCAGTACTTC. This sequence encodes CASSRRTGAKETQYF. J is TRBJ2-5 and V is TRBV5-4; 9 bases align to TRBD1. After removal of 4 bases from V and 3 bases from J, the junction contained 7 bases not matched to a gene. Germline CDR1 SGHNT, CDR2 YYREEE (reference sequence). The CDR3 totals 15 residues. The full variable domain, its missing parts supplied by reference TRBV5-4 and TRBJ2-5, is ETGVTQSPTHLIKTRGQQVTLRCSSQSGHNTVSWYQQALGQGPQFIFQYYREEENGRGNFPPRFSGLQFPNYSSELNVNALELDDSALYLCASSRRTGAKETQYFGPGTRLLVL.

This clone was detected a few times. The genes are TRBV30 and TRBJ1-1, with D maybe TRBD1 (5 bases). The CDR3 is 12 amino acids. Looked up from germline, CDR1 is GTSNPN and CDR2 is SVGIG (reference sequence). Trimming removed 1 base from V and 6 bases from J, with 9 bases in between. CDR3: CAWSEQGAEAFF. The CDR3, as DNA: TGTGCCTGGAGTGAGCAGGGTGCTGAAGCTTTCTTT.

The chain carries TRBV11-2 and TRBJ1-5, with D perhaps TRBD1 (5 bases). The germline gives CDR1 SGHAT, CDR2 FQNNGV. Trimming removed 5 bases at V and 2 bases at J, with 7 bases between. The CDR3 is made up of 13 amino acids. CDR3 amino acids: CASSQGGNQPQHF. CDR3 in DNA: TGTGCCAGCAGCCAGGGTGGCAATCAGCCCCAGCATTTT. Complete variable domain (other parts from reference TRBV11-2 and TRBJ1-5): EAGVAQSPRYKIIEKRQSVAFWCNPISGHATLYWYQQILGQGPKLLIQFQNNGVVDDSQLPKDRFSAERLKGVDSTLKIQPAKLEDSAVYLCASSQGGNQPQHFGDGTRLSIL.

This clone occurred a few times. This chain uses TRBV7-2 with TRBJ2-5; D unclear. The CDR3 runs 15 residues. V was pared by 5 bases and J by 5 bases, with 18 bases between. Germline V gives CDR1 SGHTA, CDR2 FQGNSA. The CDR3 nucleotides read TGTGCCAGCAGCCCGACACCCTCGACGTGGGAGACCCAGTACTTC. Protein product: CASSPTPSTWETQYF. Using reference TRBV7-2 and TRBJ2-5 for the parts outside the CDR3, the full variable domain is GAGVSQSPSNKVTEKGKDVELRCDPISGHTALYWYRQSLGQGLEFLIYFQGNSAPDKSGLPSDRFSAERTGGSVSTLTIQRTQQEDSAVYLCASSPTPSTWETQYFGPGTRLLVL.

The gene calls are TRBV19 and TRBJ1-6; 9 bases map to TRBD1. V lost 10 bases and J lost 7; bases outside the gene matches: 5. The germline CDR1 and CDR2 sequences are LNHDA and SQIVND (reference sequence). The CDR3 length is 13 residues. DNA for the CDR3: TGTGCCACACGGGACAGGGAGAATTCACCCCTCCACTTT. Translating it yields CATRDRENSPLHF.

Only one count was recorded for this clone. For the CDR3, the DNA is TGTGCCAGCAGCAGCCGACAGGGCACTGAAGCTTTCTTT. It specifies CASSSRQGTEAFF. The chain employs TRBV5-4 and TRBJ1-1; 7 bases line up with TRBD1. The V segment lost 4 bases and the J segment 4 bases; nucleotides outside the gene matches: 4. Germline assignment: CDR1 SGHNT and CDR2 YYREEE (reference sequence). This CDR3 has 13 amino acids.

V and J are TRBV7-9 and TRBJ2-1; 8 bases are a match to TRBD2. V was clipped by 5 bases and J by 7 bases; unmatched bases: 10. Germline V gives CDR1 SEHNR, CDR2 FQNEAQ (reference sequence). The CDR3 has 15 residues. Here the CDR3 DNA reads TGTGCCAGCAGCCCTGCGGGGGGCCCCAGGAATGAGCAGTTCTTC. Protein: CASSPAGGPRNEQFF.

This clone was seen more than once but under ten times. The rearrangement uses TRBV4-3 and TRBJ1-1; TRBD1 matches 7 bases. CDR3 size: 14 residues. V gave up 5 bases and J gave up 3 bases; unmatched junction bases: 6. Germline V gives CDR1 LGHNA, CDR2 YSLEER. The CDR3 spells CASSYRGGDTEAFF. The CDR3 nucleotides are TGCGCCAGCAGCTACAGGGGTGGGGACACTGAAGCTTTCTTT.

The rearrangement links TRBV5-5 to TRBJ2-5, with 8 bases lining up with TRBD1. This CDR3 is 16 amino acids long. In germline, CDR1 is SGHKS, CDR2 YYEKEE (reference sequence). V lost 5 bases to trimming and J lost 5 bases; unmatched junction nucleotides: 14. The CDR3 protein is CASRDWKQGVQETQYF. CDR3 coding DNA: TGTGCCAGCAGGGACTGGAAACAGGGGGTCCAGGAGACCCAGTACTTC.

The genes are TRBV10-3 and TRBJ2-5; TRBD2 matches at 12 bases. J was trimmed by 5 bases and V by 3 bases; bases with no gene match: 10. Per germline, CDR1 ENHRY and CDR2 SYGVKD. The CDR3 length is 17 residues. CDR3 sequence reads: CAISEPGLAGTGETQYF. For the CDR3, the DNA is TGTGCCATCAGTGAACCGGGACTAGCGGGTACGGGGGAGACCCAGTACTTC.

This clone is a singleton in its sample. This chain uses TRBV5-1 with TRBJ1-1, with a possible D match to TRBD1 (5 bases). This CDR3 comprises 15 residues. With 0 bases removed from V and 3 bases from J, the gap between germline ends came to 12 bases. CDR1 and CDR2 from the germline V gene are SGHRS and YFSETQ. CDR3 sequence: CASSLEAGMDTEAFF. DNA for the CDR3: TGCGCCAGCAGCTTGGAGGCAGGGATGGACACTGAAGCTTTCTTT. Variable domain in full (rest from reference TRBV5-1 and TRBJ1-1): KAGVTQTPRYLIKTRGQQVTLSCSPISGHRSVSWYQQTPGQGLQFLFEYFSETQRNKGNFPGRFSGRQFSNSRSEMNVSTLELGDSALYLCASSLEAGMDTEAFFGQGTRLTVV.

The chain combines TRBV4-1 with TRBJ1-1, with 10 bases matching TRBD1. The germline gives CDR1 MGHRA, CDR2 YSYEKL. The ends lost 8 bases at V and 8 bases at J; junction bases unmatched: 5. This CDR3 is built from 12 residues. This CDR3 reads CASGPGQGEAFF. CDR3 DNA sequence: TGCGCCAGCGGACCGGGACAGGGGGAAGCTTTCTTT.

This sequence joins TRBV5-4 and TRBJ2-5; TRBD1 agrees at 12 bases. Germline V gene data show CDR1 as SGHNT and CDR2 as YYREEE (reference sequence). The ends lost 4 bases at V and 5 bases at J; junction bases unmatched: 6. The length of the CDR3 is 15 residues. CDR3 loop: CASSVRDRGQETQYF. CDR3 bases: TGTGCCAGCAGCGTCCGGGACAGGGGGCAGGAGACCCAGTACTTC.